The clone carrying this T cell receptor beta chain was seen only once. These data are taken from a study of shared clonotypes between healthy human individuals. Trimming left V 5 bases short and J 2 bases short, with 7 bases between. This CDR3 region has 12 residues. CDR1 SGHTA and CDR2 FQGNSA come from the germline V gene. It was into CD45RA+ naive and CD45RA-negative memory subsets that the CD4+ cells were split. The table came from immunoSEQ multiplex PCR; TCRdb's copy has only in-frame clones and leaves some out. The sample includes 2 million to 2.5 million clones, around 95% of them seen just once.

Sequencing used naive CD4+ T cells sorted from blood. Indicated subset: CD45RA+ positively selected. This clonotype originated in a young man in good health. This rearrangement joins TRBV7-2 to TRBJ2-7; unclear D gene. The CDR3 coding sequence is TGTGCCAGCAGCCAAATTGCCTACGAGCAGTACTTC. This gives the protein CASSQIAYEQYF.